This T cell receptor (beta chain) was documented in a study of T cells after yellow fever vaccination. Study-wide points: It was a small share of clonotypes that appeared in both CD4 and CD8 compartments.

Synthesis of TCR cDNA relied on 5'RACE template switching, which attached a universal primer site and UMIs. TCRdb re-derived calls from the 5' RACE reads in MiXCR, one entry per CDR3 protein. This sample has 250,000 to 400,000 distinct CDR3 sequences, with around 4.5% found just once. Germline CDR1 DFQATT, CDR2 SNEGSKA (reference sequence). This CDR3 has 14 amino acids. With 5 bases clipped from V and 0 bases from J, the junction kept 5 bases outside the gene matches. The sample holds many counts of this clonotype. As yet, its antigen is unknown. This sample comprised PBMCs, obtained 15 days after the yellow fever booster vaccination. The J gene is TRBJ2-7, the V gene TRBV20-1; 9 bases fit TRBD1. This clonotype was sampled from a man between 18 and 35 years old who received the YFV17D yellow fever vaccine. This chain's CDR3 is CSAGGQGPSYEQYF. CDR3 sequence (DNA): TGCAGTGCTGGGGGACAGGGTCCCTCCTACGAGCAGTACTTC.